These 25 T cell receptor beta chains were all obtained from the same sample, sequenced in a study of response to subunit inactivated influenza vaccine. One entry per CDR3 protein, called by TCRdb with MiXCR from the RT-PCR reads. The sample has around 750,000 distinct CDR3 sequences, 20% to 25% seen once. The specimen was PBMCs from blood, collected about 5 days after vaccination. The receptors shown here come from a man aged 45-65 years who received an inactivated influenza vaccine.

At least ten counts were recorded for this clonotype. The genes are TRBV5-6 and TRBJ1-5; 7 nucleotides match TRBD1. Germline lookup yields CDR1 SGHDT and CDR2 YYEEEE. The junction had 4 bases not matched to a gene; V was cut back by 4 bases and J by 6 bases. There are 13 residues in the CDR3. The CDR3 nucleotides are TGTGCCAGCAGCCCGAGACAGGGTCAGCCCCAGCATTTT. Protein sequence: CASSPRQGQPQHF.

This CDR3 is CASSLEISVNTEAFF. In DNA, the CDR3 is TGCGCCAGCAGCTTGGAGATATCGGTGAACACTGAAGCTTTCTTT. The chain is built from TRBV5-1 and TRBJ1-1; D remains unclear. The V end was cut by 0 bases, the J end by 0 bases, with 9 bases between. Germline CDR1 and CDR2: SGHRS and YFSETQ. This CDR3 contains 15 residues.

This sequence joins TRBV28 and TRBJ2-3; 10 nucleotides agree with TRBD1. The CDR3 loop spans 13 amino acids. V trimming: 10 bases; J trimming: 6 bases; junction bases outside the gene matches: 7. Germline CDR1 and CDR2: MDHEN and SYDVKM. The CDR3 nucleotides read TGTGCCACCTACGGACAGGGGGTGGATACGCAGTATTTT. Its translation: CATYGQGVDTQYF.

This clonotype was observed a few times. This sequence joins TRBV20-1 and TRBJ2-2; the D gene is possibly TRBD1 (6 bases). The CDR3 runs to 15 residues. V was clipped by 6 bases and J by 5 bases, with 19 bases between them. Germline V CDR1 and CDR2: DFQATT, SNEGSKA (reference sequence). Here the CDR3 DNA reads TGCAGTGCCCGACCAGCTGGCAGGGGAACCGGGGAGCTGTTTTTT. Translated: CSARPAGRGTGELFF.

The J gene is TRBJ2-7, the V gene TRBV28, with D hard to call. This CDR3 has 12 residues. The germline V gene encodes CDR1 MDHEN and CDR2 SYDVKM. The V and J ends lost 5 bases and 7 bases respectively, with 12 bases between them. This CDR3 is CASSPPLGEQYF. For the CDR3, the DNA is TGTGCCAGCAGTCCCCCTCTGGGGGAGCAGTACTTC.

This clonotype was seen only once. The rearrangement links TRBV7-6 to TRBJ2-5; D not resolved. Germline CDR1 reads SGHVS; CDR2 reads FNYEAQ. V was cut by 5 bases and J by 5 bases, with 12 bases left in between. This CDR3 is built from 13 residues. As DNA, the CDR3 is TGTGCCAGCAGCCTTCTCGTTACGGAGACCCAGTACTTC. It yields the protein CASSLLVTETQYF.

This clonotype came up a few times. The gene calls are TRBV11-1 and TRBJ2-2, with 15 bases fitting TRBD2. Trimming took 5 bases from V and 0 from J; bases not matched to a gene: 4. Germline V gene data show CDR1 as SGHAT and CDR2 as FQDESV (reference sequence). CDR3 length: 18 amino acids. The CDR3 DNA sequence: TGTGCCAGCAGCCAAGGACTAGCGGGAGGGCCGAACACCGGGGAGCTGTTTTTT. This codes for CASSQGLAGGPNTGELFF.

The sample holds a few counts of this clonotype. V is TRBV12-3 or TRBV12-4 and J is TRBJ2-1, with 10 bases fitting TRBD2. The CDR3 is made up of 16 amino acids. V was clipped by 3 bases and J by 3 bases; unmatched bases: 5. The CDR3 DNA reads as TGTGCCAGCAGTTTTCTTTCTAGCGGGGGCTACAATGAGCAGTTCTTC. Its protein product is CASSFLSSGGYNEQFF.

This clonotype was recorded a few times. CDR3 DNA sequence: TGTGCCAGCAGTTTAGCGGGACAGAGAATGAGCAGTTCCCCCTCATTCTTC. Translated: CASSLAGQRMSSSPSFF. The chain employs TRBV12-3 or TRBV12-4 and TRBJ2-1; 7 bases are a match to TRBD1. With V trimmed by 0 bases and J by 16 bases, 21 bases remained unmatched. The CDR3 has 17 residues.

This chain uses TRBV5-1 with TRBJ2-2; no definite D call. Germline loops: CDR1 SGHRS, CDR2 YFSETQ. With 3 bases removed from V and 3 bases from J, the gap between germline ends came to 9 bases. The CDR3 covers 14 residues. CDR3 residues: CASSYQYHTGELFF. The CDR3 nucleotides read TGCGCCAGCAGCTACCAGTACCACACCGGGGAGCTGTTTTTT.

This clonotype was recorded only once. The V gene is TRBV11-2, the J gene TRBJ2-2; TRBD1 matches at 8 bases. J gave up 3 bases and V 1 base, and 7 bases lay outside the gene matches. CDR3 length equals 17 residues. Germline V lookup: CDR1 SGHAT, CDR2 FQNNGV. The chain's CDR3 is CASSLGWQGAYTGELFF. The CDR3 DNA sequence: TGTGCCAGCAGCTTAGGCTGGCAGGGGGCGTACACCGGGGAGCTGTTTTTT.

This chain links TRBV4-3 with TRBJ2-5, with TRBD2 matching 8 bases. The CDR3 loop spans 15 amino acids. V shed 0 bases, J shed 9 bases, and the junction held 9 bases outside the gene matches. Germline assignment: CDR1 LGHNA and CDR2 YSLEER. The DNA of the CDR3 is TGCGCCAGCAGCCAAGATTTACTAGCGGTGCAGGCCCAGTACTTC. This translates into CASSQDLLAVQAQYF.

This clonotype was recorded many times. This chain links TRBV28 with TRBJ2-1; maybe TRBD2 (6 bases). V was cut by 7 bases and J by 9 bases, with 16 bases left in between. Per germline, CDR1 MDHEN and CDR2 SYDVKM. The CDR3 has 13 residues. This CDR3 is CASNSPGGAEQFF. For the CDR3, the DNA is TGTGCCAGCAATTCCCCAGGAGGGGCTGAGCAGTTCTTC.

The CDR3 DNA sequence: TGCAGTGCTACGGGACAGGGAGAGCCCCAGCATTTT. This translates into CSATGQGEPQHF. The chain is built from TRBV20-1 and TRBJ1-5, with 9 bases fitting TRBD1. Per germline, CDR1 DFQATT and CDR2 SNEGSKA (reference sequence). Trimming removed 4 bases from V and 8 bases from J; junction bases left unmatched: 3. The CDR3 extends over 12 amino acids.

This rearrangement joins TRBV24-1 to TRBJ2-6; D is ambiguous. This CDR3 region has 15 residues. CDR1 is KGHDR, CDR2 SFDVKD, per germline. The V end lost 4 bases, the J end lost 0 bases, and 6 bases lay between the germline ends. CDR3 protein: CATSDANSGANVLTF. Written as DNA, the CDR3 is TGTGCCACCAGTGACGCAAACTCTGGGGCCAACGTCCTGACTTTC.

J is TRBJ2-7 and V is TRBV7-2, with D hard to call. Deletions cut 3 bases from V and 2 bases from J, with 11 bases between. The germline V gene has CDR1 SGHTA and CDR2 FQGNSA. CDR3 length: 14 amino acids. The CDR3 sequence is CASSFEHGPYEQYF. The CDR3 region has the DNA TGTGCCAGCAGCTTTGAGCACGGGCCCTACGAGCAGTACTTC.

This clonotype came up a few times. This chain uses TRBV5-1 with TRBJ2-1; D gene uncertain. The CDR3 is made up of 14 amino acids. CDR1 is SGHRS and CDR2 is YFSETQ in the germline V gene. The V end was cut by 2 bases, the J end by 5 bases, with 11 bases between. CDR3 residues: CASSLENLNNEQFF. CDR3 in DNA: TGCGCCAGCAGCTTAGAAAATTTGAACAATGAGCAGTTCTTC.

The chain is built from TRBV7-6 and TRBJ2-3, with D perhaps matching TRBD2 (5 bases). Trimming took off 5 bases at V and 1 base at J, with 10 bases between the two ends. CDR1 and CDR2 (germline): SGHVS, FNYEAQ. The CDR3 has 14 residues. CDR3 DNA sequence: TGTGCCAGCAGCCCTAACGGGGGCACAGATACGCAGTATTTT. Translating it yields CASSPNGGTDTQYF.

The chain combines TRBV20-1 with TRBJ2-3; D perhaps matches TRBD2 (6 bases). V lost 0 bases and J 2 bases, leaving 12 bases between the germline ends. From germline, CDR1 is DFQATT and CDR2 SNEGSKA (reference sequence). This CDR3 spans 15 amino acids. The CDR3 spells CSAREKAGITDTQYF. The CDR3 bases are TGCAGTGCTAGAGAGAAGGCGGGGATCACAGATACGCAGTATTTT.

This chain links TRBV7-9 with TRBJ2-3, with D uncertain. Germline CDR1 SEHNR, CDR2 FQNEAQ (reference sequence). Trimming shortened V by 0 bases and J by 5 bases, and 9 bases separated the two germline ends. This CDR3 region has 14 residues. The DNA of the CDR3 is TGTGCCAGCAGCTTAGCCGAAGTTGGAGATACGCAGTATTTT. It specifies CASSLAEVGDTQYF. The full variable domain, with the rest looked up from reference TRBV7-9 and TRBJ2-3, is DTGVSQNPRHKITKRGQNVTFRCDPISEHNRLYWYRQTLGQGPEFLTYFQNEAQLEKSRLLSDRFSAERPKGSFSTLEIQRTEQGDSAMYLCASSLAEVGDTQYFGPGTRLTVL.

V is TRBV7-8 and J is TRBJ2-2, with TRBD1 as a possible D gene (5 bases). CDR1 and CDR2 (germline): SGHVS, FQNEAQ. The V and J ends lost 10 bases and 1 base respectively, with 13 bases between them. CDR3 length: 14 residues. CDR3 region: CATQFQGNTGELFF. In DNA form, the CDR3 reads TGTGCCACCCAATTTCAGGGGAACACCGGGGAGCTGTTTTTT.

The rearrangement links TRBV11-2 to TRBJ2-1; no clear D gene. This CDR3 spans 14 amino acids. V lost 0 bases to trimming and J lost 8 bases, with 11 bases between them. Germline lookup yields CDR1 SGHAT and CDR2 FQNNGV. The CDR3 sequence: CASSLDRRWHEQFF. The CDR3, as DNA: TGTGCCAGCAGCTTAGATCGTAGATGGCATGAGCAGTTCTTC.

This clonotype appeared a few times. CDR3 sequence: CASSFTSGGTYEQYF. DNA for the CDR3: TGTGCCAGCAGTTTTACCAGCGGGGGTACCTACGAGCAGTACTTC. This sequence joins TRBV27 and TRBJ2-7; 8 bases match TRBD2. In germline, CDR1 is MNHEY, CDR2 SMNVEV (reference sequence). The CDR3 has 15 amino acids. The trim removed 3 bases at V and 2 bases at J, leaving 6 bases unmatched.

The sample holds a few counts of this clonotype. The rearrangement uses TRBV10-3 and TRBJ2-7; D tentatively fits TRBD1 or TRBD2 (5 bases each). V lost 1 base and J 4 bases, leaving 8 bases between the germline ends. Germline values: CDR1 ENHRY, CDR2 SYGVKD. There are 13 residues in the CDR3. The CDR3 bases are TGTGCCATCAGTGAGTGGGACGGGTACGAGCAGTACTTC. This codes for CAISEWDGYEQYF.

The rearrangement uses TRBV4-3 and TRBJ2-3, with D perhaps TRBD2 (6 bases). V lost 1 base, J lost 1 base, and 18 bases lay in between. The V gene's germline CDR1 is LGHNA and CDR2 YSLEER. The CDR3 is made up of 18 amino acids. This chain's CDR3 is CASSQVSLLWGGTDTQYF. CDR3 nucleotides: TGCGCCAGCAGCCAAGTATCTCTATTGTGGGGGGGCACAGATACGCAGTATTTT.